This T cell receptor beta chain is from a study of OX40 agonist ivuxolimab in advanced cancers. As for the study in general: Dose-escalation patients had hepatocellular carcinoma, melanoma, renal cell or head and neck cancer.

Study-wide findings and caveats: Expanded clones belonging to CD8+ T cells outnumbered, on average, those of CD4+.

The germline V gene encodes CDR1 MNHEY and CDR2 SVGAGI. The V and J ends lost 6 bases and 2 bases respectively, with 11 bases between them. The CDR3 is 14 amino acids. The method was immunoSEQ multiplex PCR; TCRdb's version includes in-frame clones alone and lacks a portion of them. The table has more than 45,000 clones, 82% seen once; the top ten hold roughly 1.5%. As regards this clone: The antigen is undetermined.

The TCR originated in an adult with an advanced solid tumor such as melanoma, head and neck, liver or kidney cancer. The chain joins TRBV6-5 to TRBJ1-5; tentative D call: TRBD1 (5 bases). This specimen consisted of CD4+ or CD8+ T cells sorted from blood, obtained in a trial of the OX40 agonist ivuxolimab. CDR3 DNA sequence: TGTGCCAGCAGCCCAGGGCCTCGCAATCAGCCCCAGCATTTT. Translating gives CASSPGPRNQPQHF.